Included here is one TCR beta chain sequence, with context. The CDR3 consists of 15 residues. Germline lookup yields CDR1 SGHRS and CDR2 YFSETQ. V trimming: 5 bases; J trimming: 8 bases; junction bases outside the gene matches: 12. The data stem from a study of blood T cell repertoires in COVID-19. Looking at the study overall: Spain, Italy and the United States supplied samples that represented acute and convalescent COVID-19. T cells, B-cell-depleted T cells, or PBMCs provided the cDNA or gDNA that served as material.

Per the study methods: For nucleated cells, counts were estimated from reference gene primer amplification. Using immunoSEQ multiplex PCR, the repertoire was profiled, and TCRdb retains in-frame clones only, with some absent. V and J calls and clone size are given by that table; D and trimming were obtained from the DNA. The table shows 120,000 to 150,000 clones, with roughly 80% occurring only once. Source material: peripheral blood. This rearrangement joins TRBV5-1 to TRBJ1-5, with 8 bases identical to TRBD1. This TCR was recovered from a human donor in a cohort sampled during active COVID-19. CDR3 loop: CASSETGTGFEPQHF. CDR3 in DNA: TGCGCCAGCAGTGAGACCGGGACAGGTTTTGAGCCCCAGCATTTT.